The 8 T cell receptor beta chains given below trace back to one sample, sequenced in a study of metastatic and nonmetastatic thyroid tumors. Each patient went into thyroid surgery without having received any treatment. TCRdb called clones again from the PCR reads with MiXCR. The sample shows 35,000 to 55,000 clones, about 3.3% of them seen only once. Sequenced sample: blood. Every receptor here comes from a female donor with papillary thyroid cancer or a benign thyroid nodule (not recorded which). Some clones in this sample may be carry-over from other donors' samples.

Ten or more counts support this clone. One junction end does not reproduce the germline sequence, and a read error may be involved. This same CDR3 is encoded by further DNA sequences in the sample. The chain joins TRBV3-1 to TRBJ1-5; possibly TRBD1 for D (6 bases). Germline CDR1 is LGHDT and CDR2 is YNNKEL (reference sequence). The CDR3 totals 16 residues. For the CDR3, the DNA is TGTGCCAGCAGCCAAGGTCTCGGCAGGGGCAACCAGCCCCAGCATTTT. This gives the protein CASSQGLGRGNQPQHF. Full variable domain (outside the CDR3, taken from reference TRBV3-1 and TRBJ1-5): DTAVSQTPKYLVTQMGNDKSIKCEQNLGHDTMYWYKQDSKKFLKIMFSYNNKELIINETVPNRFSPKSPDKAHLNLHINSLELGDSAVYFCASSQGLGRGNQPQHFGDGTRLSIL.

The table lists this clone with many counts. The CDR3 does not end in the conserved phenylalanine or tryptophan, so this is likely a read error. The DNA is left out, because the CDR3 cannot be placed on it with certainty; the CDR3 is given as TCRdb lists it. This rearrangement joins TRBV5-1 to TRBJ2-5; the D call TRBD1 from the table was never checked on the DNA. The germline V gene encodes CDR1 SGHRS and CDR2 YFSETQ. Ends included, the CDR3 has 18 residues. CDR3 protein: CASSLGPGGRTWAPMTTL.

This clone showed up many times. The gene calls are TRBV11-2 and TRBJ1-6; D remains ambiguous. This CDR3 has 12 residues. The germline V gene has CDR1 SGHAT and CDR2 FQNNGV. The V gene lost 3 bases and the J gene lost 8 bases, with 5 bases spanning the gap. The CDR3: CASSLYDSPLHF. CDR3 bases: TGTGCCAGCAGCTTGTACGATTCACCCCTCCACTTT.

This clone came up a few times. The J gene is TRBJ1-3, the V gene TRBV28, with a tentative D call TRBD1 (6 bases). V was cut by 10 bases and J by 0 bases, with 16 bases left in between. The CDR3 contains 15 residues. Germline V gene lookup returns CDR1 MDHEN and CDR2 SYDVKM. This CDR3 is CATLGSGHSGNTIYF. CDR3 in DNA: TGTGCCACCTTAGGGTCGGGACACTCTGGAAACACCATATATTTT.

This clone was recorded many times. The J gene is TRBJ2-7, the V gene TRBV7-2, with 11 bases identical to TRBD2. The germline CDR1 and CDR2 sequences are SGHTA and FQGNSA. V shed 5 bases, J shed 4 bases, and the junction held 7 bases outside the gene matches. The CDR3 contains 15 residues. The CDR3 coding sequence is TGTGCCAGCAGCCCCACCGGGACTAGCGGTTACGAGCAGTACTTC. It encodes CASSPTGTSGYEQYF. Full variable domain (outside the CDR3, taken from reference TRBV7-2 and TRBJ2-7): GAGVSQSPSNKVTEKGKDVELRCDPISGHTALYWYRQSLGQGLEFLIYFQGNSAPDKSGLPSDRFSAERTGGSVSTLTIQRTQQEDSAVYLCASSPTGTSGYEQYFGPGTRLTVT.

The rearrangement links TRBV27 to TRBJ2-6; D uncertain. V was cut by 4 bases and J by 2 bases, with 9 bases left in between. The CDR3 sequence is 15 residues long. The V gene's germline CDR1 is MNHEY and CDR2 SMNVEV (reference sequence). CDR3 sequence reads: CASSYLATGANVLTF. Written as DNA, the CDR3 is TGTGCCAGCAGTTACCTGGCTACTGGGGCCAACGTCCTGACTTTC.

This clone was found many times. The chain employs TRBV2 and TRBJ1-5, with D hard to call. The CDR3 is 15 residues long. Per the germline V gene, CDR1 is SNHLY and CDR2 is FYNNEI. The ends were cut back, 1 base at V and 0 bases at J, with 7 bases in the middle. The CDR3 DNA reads TGTGCCAGCAGTGAAGGGCTACATAGCAATCAGCCCCAGCATTTT. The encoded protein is CASSEGLHSNQPQHF.

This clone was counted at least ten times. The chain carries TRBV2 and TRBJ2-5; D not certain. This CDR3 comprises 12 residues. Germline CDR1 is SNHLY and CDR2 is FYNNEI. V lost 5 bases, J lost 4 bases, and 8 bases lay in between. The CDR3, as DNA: TGTGCCAGCAGTTGGGGTAGAGAGACCCAGTACTTC. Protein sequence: CASSWGRETQYF.